The clone carrying this TCR beta chain was seen many times. Its antigen is unknown. In building TCR beta libraries, iRepertoire HTBI primers were used together with Arm-PCR of CDR3 regions. TCRdb re-called the multiplex PCR reads with MiXCR, one entry per CDR3 protein. The data show a few hundred thousand distinct CDR3 sequences, about 13% seen once. This record belongs to a study of regulatory T cells in long-lasting Graves disease. The time point: newly diagnosed GD, antithyroid drugs for less than 3 months. PBMCs provided the RNA from which the TCR library was made. Study results and caveats: Newly diagnosed patients shared approximately 1,000 public clonotypes; persistent patients shared approximately 2,900.

J was trimmed by 3 bases and V by 6 bases; bases with no gene match: 7. The CDR3 contains 14 residues. Germline lookup yields CDR1 WNHNN and CDR2 SYGVQD (reference sequence). The same sample was also studied in work on T cells in Graves' hyperthyroidism and ophthalmopathy. That work states: For Graves' hyperthyroidism to be stable, ophthalmopathy could not progress within 18 months.

The gene calls are TRBV10-1 and TRBJ1-1, with 7 bases matching TRBD1. The sequences come from peripheral blood mononuclear cells (PBMCs), collected at new diagnosis, from a patient treated with antithyroid drugs. The clonotype originates from a man younger than 45 with Graves disease. This chain's CDR3 is CASRAGTVDTEAFF. In DNA form, the CDR3 reads TGCGCCAGCAGGGCCGGGACAGTGGACACTGAAGCTTTCTTT.